A selection of T cell receptor beta chains follows, all from one sample in a study of blood T cell repertoires in COVID-19. Some clones are missing from TCRdb's copy, which holds only in-frame ones; the method was immunoSEQ multiplex PCR. The sample has just under 350,000 clones, about 88% seen once. Sequences were obtained from peripheral blood. The receptors were sampled from a woman aged 70-85 years with COVID-19, enrolled during active disease. The CDR3 runs from the conserved cysteine through the conserved F or W. A D gene is named only where the DNA matches it firmly. The size entry is marked missing in some rows and otherwise reads once, few, many or a size class.

clone_size cdr3_length j_call d_call v_call cdr3_aa cdr3_nt
once 15 TRBJ2-7 NA TRBV2 CASKQAPTGLDEQYF TGTGCCAGTAAACAGGCCCCGACTGGGTTGGACGAGCAGTACTTC
NA 15 TRBJ1-2 NA TRBV19 CASSVPGGMNYGYTF TGTGCCAGTAGTGTTCCCGGGGGGATGAACTATGGCTACACCTTC
NA 15 TRBJ2-1 TRBD1 TRBV6-4 CASSNRGPSYNEQFF TGTGCCAGCAGCAACAGGGGTCCCTCCTACAATGAGCAGTTCTTC
NA 14 TRBJ1-2 NA TRBV19 CASSIPGTGYGYTF TGTGCCAGTAGTATTCCCGGGACTGGCTATGGCTACACCTTC
NA 18 TRBJ2-3 TRBD2 TRBV5-8 CASSLWTSGGQSTDTQYF TGTGCCAGCAGCTTGTGGACTAGCGGGGGGCAAAGCACAGATACGCAGTATTTT
NA 16 TRBJ1-1 TRBD1 TRBV7-2 CASSLVAQGAGTEAFF TGTGCCAGCAGCTTAGTTGCACAGGGGGCCGGTACTGAAGCTTTCTTT
NA 15 TRBJ1-2 TRBD1 TRBV28 CASSLRTGGRYGYTF TGTGCCAGCAGTTTAAGGACAGGGGGGCGGTATGGCTACACCTTC
NA 15 TRBJ1-2 NA TRBV27 CASSFSGLRDYGYTF TGTGCCAGCAGTTTTAGTGGGCTCAGGGACTATGGCTACACCTTC
NA 14 TRBJ1-2 NA TRBV27 CASSLSRGLYGYTF TGTGCCAGCAGTTTATCGCGGGGCCTCTATGGCTACACCTTC
NA 15 TRBJ1-6 NA TRBV5-1 CASSLEVQDNSPLHF TGCGCCAGCAGCTTGGAGGTTCAGGATAATTCACCCCTCCACTTT